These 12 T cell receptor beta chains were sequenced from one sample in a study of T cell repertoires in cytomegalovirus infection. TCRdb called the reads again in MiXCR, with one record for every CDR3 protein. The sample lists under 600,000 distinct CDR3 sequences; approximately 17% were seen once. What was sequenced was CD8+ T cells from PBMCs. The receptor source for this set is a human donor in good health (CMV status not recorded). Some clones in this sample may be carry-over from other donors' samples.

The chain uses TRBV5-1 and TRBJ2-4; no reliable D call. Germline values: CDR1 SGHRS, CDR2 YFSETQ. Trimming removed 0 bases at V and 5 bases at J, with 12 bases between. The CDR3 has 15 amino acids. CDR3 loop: CASSLGPARENIQYF. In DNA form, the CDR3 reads TGCGCCAGCAGCTTGGGGCCGGCTAGGGAAAACATTCAGTACTTC.

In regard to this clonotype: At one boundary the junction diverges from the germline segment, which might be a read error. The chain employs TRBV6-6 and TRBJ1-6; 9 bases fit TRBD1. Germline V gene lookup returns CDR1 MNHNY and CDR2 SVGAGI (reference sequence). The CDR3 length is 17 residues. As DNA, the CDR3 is TGTGCCAGAAGTTACCTCTCTACGAGACAGGGGGATTCACCCCTCCACTTT. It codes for CARSYLSTRQGDSPLHF.

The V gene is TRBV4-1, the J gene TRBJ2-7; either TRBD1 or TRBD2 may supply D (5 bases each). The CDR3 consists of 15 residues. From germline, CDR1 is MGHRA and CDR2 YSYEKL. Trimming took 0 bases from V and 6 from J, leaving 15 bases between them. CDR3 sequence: CASSQDPGPWCEQYF. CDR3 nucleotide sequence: TGCGCCAGCAGCCAAGACCCGGGACCTTGGTGCGAGCAGTACTTC.

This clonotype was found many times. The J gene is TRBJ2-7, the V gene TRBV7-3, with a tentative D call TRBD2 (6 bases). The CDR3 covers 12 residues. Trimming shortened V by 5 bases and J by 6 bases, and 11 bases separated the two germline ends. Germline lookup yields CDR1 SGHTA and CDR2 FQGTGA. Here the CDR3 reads CASSTTSGEQYF. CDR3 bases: TGTGCCAGCAGCACGACTAGTGGCGAGCAGTACTTC.

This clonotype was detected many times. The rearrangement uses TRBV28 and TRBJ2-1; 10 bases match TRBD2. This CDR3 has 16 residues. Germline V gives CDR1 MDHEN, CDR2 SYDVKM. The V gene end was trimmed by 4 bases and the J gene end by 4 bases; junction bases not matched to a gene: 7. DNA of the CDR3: TGTGCCAGCAGTTCGCCTAGCGGGAGCAGGTACAATGAGCAGTTCTTC. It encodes CASSSPSGSRYNEQFF.

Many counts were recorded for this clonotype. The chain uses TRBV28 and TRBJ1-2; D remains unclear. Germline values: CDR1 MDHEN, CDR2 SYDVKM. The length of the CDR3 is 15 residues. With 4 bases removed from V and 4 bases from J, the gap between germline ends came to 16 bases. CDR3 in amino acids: CASSYFHPSLYGYTF. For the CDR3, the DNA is TGTGCCAGCAGTTATTTTCACCCATCTCTCTATGGCTACACCTTC.

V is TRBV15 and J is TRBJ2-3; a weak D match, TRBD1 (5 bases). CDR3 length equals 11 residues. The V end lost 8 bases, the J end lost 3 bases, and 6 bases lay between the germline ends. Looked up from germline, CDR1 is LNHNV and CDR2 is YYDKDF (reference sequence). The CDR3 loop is CATAGTDTQYF. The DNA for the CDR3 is TGTGCCACCGCAGGGACAGATACGCAGTATTTT.

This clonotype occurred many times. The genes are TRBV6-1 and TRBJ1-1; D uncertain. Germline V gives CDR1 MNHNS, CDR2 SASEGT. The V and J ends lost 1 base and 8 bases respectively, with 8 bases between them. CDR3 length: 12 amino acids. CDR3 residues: CASSEGRTEAFF. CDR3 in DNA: TGTGCCAGCAGTGAAGGTAGGACCGAAGCTTTCTTT.

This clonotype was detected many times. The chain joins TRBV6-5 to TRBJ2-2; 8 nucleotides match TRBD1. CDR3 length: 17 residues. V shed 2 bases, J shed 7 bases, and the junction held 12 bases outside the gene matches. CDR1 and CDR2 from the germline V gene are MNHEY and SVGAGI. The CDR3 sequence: CASSYEFQGAVIGELFF. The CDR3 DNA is TGTGCCAGCAGTTACGAGTTCCAGGGGGCGGTCATCGGGGAGCTGTTTTTT.

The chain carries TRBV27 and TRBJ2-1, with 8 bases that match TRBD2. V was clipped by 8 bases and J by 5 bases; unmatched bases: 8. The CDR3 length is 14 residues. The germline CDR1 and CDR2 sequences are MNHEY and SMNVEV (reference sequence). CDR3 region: CASGPAGANNEQFF. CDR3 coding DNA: TGTGCCAGCGGCCCAGCGGGAGCGAACAATGAGCAGTTCTTC.

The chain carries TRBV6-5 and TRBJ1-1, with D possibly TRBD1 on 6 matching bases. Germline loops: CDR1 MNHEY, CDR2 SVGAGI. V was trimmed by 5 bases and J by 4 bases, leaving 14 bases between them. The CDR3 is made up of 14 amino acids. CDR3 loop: CASSLPGEVTEAFF. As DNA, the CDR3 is TGTGCCAGCAGTCTTCCAGGGGAGGTCACTGAAGCTTTCTTT.

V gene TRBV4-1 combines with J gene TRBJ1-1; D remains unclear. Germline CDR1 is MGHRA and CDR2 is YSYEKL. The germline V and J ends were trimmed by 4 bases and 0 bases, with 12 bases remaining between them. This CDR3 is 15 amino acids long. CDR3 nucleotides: TGCGCCAGCAGCCCAGCTCCGGGTCTGAACACTGAAGCTTTCTTT. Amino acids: CASSPAPGLNTEAFF.